This is a list of T cell receptor beta chains from one sample in a study of OX40 agonist ivuxolimab in advanced cancers. Using immunoSEQ multiplex PCR, the repertoire was profiled, and TCRdb retains in-frame clones only, with some absent. Of roughly 58,000 clones in the sample, less than 90% are singletons; the top ten hold less than 0.85%. The sample consisted of CD4+ or CD8+ T cells sorted from blood, taken in a trial of the OX40 agonist ivuxolimab. The receptors here all came from an adult with an advanced solid tumor such as melanoma, head and neck, liver or kidney cancer. Each CDR3 is given with its conserved first and last residue. A D gene is named only where the DNA matches it firmly. A clone size is listed for some rows: how often the clone was seen (once, few, many), or a class if it is expanded.

J | D | size | V | CDR3 | DNA
TRBJ1-4 | . | . | TRBV30 | CAWSGGELEKLFF | TGTGCCTGGAGTGGGGGTGAGCTCGAAAAACTGTTTTTT
TRBJ2-1 | . | . | TRBV11-3 | CASSGTGPNPNEQFF | TGTGCCAGCAGCGGGACCGGACCGAACCCTAATGAGCAGTTCTTC
TRBJ1-1 | . | . | TRBV7-6 | CASSFTGNTEAFF | TGTGCCAGCAGCTTCACGGGGAACACTGAAGCTTTCTTT
TRBJ2-1 | TRBD2 | . | TRBV15 | CATSSSGGVSYNEQFF | TGTGCCACCAGCTCTAGCGGGGGGGTCTCCTACAATGAGCAGTTCTTC
TRBJ2-1 | TRBD2 | . | TRBV29-1 | CSVEVVAETSVNNEQFF | TGCAGCGTTGAAGTGGTTGCTGAGACTAGCGTAAACAATGAGCAGTTCTTC
TRBJ2-5 | TRBD2 | . | TRBV4-3 | CASSQASGGRLQETQYF | TGCGCCAGCAGCCAAGCCAGCGGGGGGCGCCTCCAAGAGACCCAGTACTTC
TRBJ2-7 | . | . | TRBV6-1 | CASRAGFSYEQYF | TGTGCCAGCAGGGCCGGGTTCTCCTACGAGCAGTACTTC
TRBJ2-5 | TRBD2 | . | TRBV7-6 | CASSDYPAGEETQYF | TGTGCCAGCAGCGACTATCCAGCGGGAGAAGAGACCCAGTACTTC
TRBJ2-3 | TRBD2 | . | TRBV5-1 | CASTLLAGAGTDTQYF | TGCGCCAGCACCCTACTAGCGGGAGCGGGCACAGATACGCAGTATTTT
TRBJ2-7 | . | . | TRBV11-2 | CASSPIPSFFNEQYF | TGTGCCAGCAGCCCCATTCCCAGTTTTTTCAACGAGCAGTACTTC
TRBJ1-5 | . | . | TRBV18 | CASSPGFPPDSNQPQHF | TGTGCCAGCTCTCCGGGCTTTCCCCCGGATAGCAATCAGCCCCAGCATTTT
TRBJ1-1 | TRBD1 | . | TRBV5-1 | CASSWTGSGSRNTEAFF | TGCGCCAGCAGCTGGACAGGGTCTGGGTCCCGGAACACTGAAGCTTTCTTT
TRBJ1-2 | TRBD1 | once | TRBV6-6 | CASRPGQVGYTF | TGTGCCAGCAGACCGGGACAGGTCGGCTACACCTTC
TRBJ2-7 | TRBD1 | . | TRBV10-3 | CATQGALSYEQYF | TGTGCCACCCAGGGGGCGCTATCCTACGAGCAGTACTTC
TRBJ2-3 | . | . | TRBV9 | CASSVSPLPPDTQYF | TGTGCCAGCAGCGTATCCCCTCTCCCCCCAGATACGCAGTATTTT